The following is a T cell receptor beta chain sequence with its context. CDR3 length: 15 amino acids. Germline-derived CDR1 and CDR2 are WSHSY and SAAADI. The V end lost 4 bases, the J end lost 0 bases, and 10 bases lay between the germline ends. Clones were read by immunoSEQ multiplex PCR, and TCRdb kept only the in-frame ones, dropping some. The sample holds approximately 41,000 clones, approximately 88% seen once. The sample belongs to a study of blood T cell repertoires in COVID-19. Looking at the study overall: Both acute and convalescent COVID-19 samples were obtained from the United States, Italy and Spain. The cDNA or gDNA used as material had been derived from T cells, B-cell-depleted T cells, or PBMCs.

The chain has TRBV10-2 and TRBJ2-1; D is uncertain. What was sequenced was peripheral blood. This TCR was recovered from a man aged 45 to 65 with active COVID-19. CDR3 in amino acids: CASSVLDYSYNEQFF. The CDR3 nucleotides are TGCGCCAGCAGTGTTTTAGATTACTCCTACAATGAGCAGTTCTTC.